This paragraph covers one T cell receptor (beta chain) sequence. The sample originates from a study of cytotoxic CD8 clonotypes in ibrutinib-treated CLL. With 0 bases removed from V and 9 bases from J, the gap between germline ends came to 17 bases. The germline gives CDR1 KGHSH, CDR2 LQKENI. This CDR3 has 15 amino acids. The table came from immunoSEQ multiplex PCR; TCRdb's copy has only in-frame clones and leaves some out. The table records 150,000 or so clones, more than 70% of them present only once. Approximately 1.9 micrograms of genomic DNA, which was extracted from cryopreserved PBMCs, served as the material used for the TCR beta libraries.

The chain joins TRBV18 to TRBJ2-5; D call uncertain. The sample here was PBMCs, taken after 36 months of ibrutinib treatment. The receptor was derived from a human donor with chronic lymphocytic leukemia. The CDR3 is CASSPPWTGPAAQYF. As DNA, the CDR3 is TGTGCCAGCTCACCACCCTGGACCGGGCCGGCGGCCCAGTACTTC. Filled out from reference TRBV18 and TRBJ2-5, the complete variable domain reads NAGVMQNPRHLVRRRGQEARLRCSPMKGHSHVYWYRQLPEEGLKFMVYLQKENIIDESGMPKERFSAEFPKEGPSILRIQQVVRGDSAAYFCASSPPWTGPAAQYFGPGTRLLVL.